A selection of T cell receptor beta chains follows, all from one sample in a study of blood T cells in healthy people across ages. TCRdb independently ran MiXCR on the 5' RACE reads; one entry per CDR3 protein. The sample has about 580,000 distinct CDR3 sequences, around 48% seen once; the top ten hold about 26%. Sequencing was carried out using blood. All receptors derive from a man at least 80 years old in good health. Each CDR3 is given with its conserved first and last residue. A D gene is named only where the DNA matches it firmly. For some rows the clone size is stated as once, few or many, or as a class when expanded; others skip it.

j_gene: TRBJ2-7; d_gene: NA; v_gene: TRBV6-2/TRBV6-3; abundance: NA; CDR3nt: TGTGCCAGCAGTTACTTGGCCGACACCTCCTACGAGCAGTACTTC; CDR3aa: CASSYLADTSYEQYF
j_gene: TRBJ2-4; d_gene: TRBD1; v_gene: TRBV7-2; abundance: many; CDR3nt: TGTGCCAGCAGCTCGGACAGGAGGCTAGCCAAAAACATTCAGTACTTC; CDR3aa: CASSSDRRLAKNIQYF
j_gene: TRBJ2-3; d_gene: NA; v_gene: TRBV9; abundance: NA; CDR3nt: TGTGCCAGCAGCGTACCTCTGGTCGGGGATCCAGATACGCAGTATTTT; CDR3aa: CASSVPLVGDPDTQYF
j_gene: TRBJ2-5; d_gene: TRBD2; v_gene: TRBV20-1; abundance: once; CDR3nt: TGCAGTGCTAGAGATCCCACTAGCGCTCAAGAGACCCAGTACTTC; CDR3aa: CSARDPTSAQETQYF
j_gene: TRBJ2-1; d_gene: TRBD1; v_gene: TRBV7-3; abundance: NA; CDR3nt: TGTGCCAGCAGCATGGACAGGGGGTATGAGCAGTTCTTC; CDR3aa: CASSMDRGYEQFF
j_gene: TRBJ2-5; d_gene: TRBD1; v_gene: TRBV29-1; abundance: NA; CDR3nt: TGCAGCGTTGATTTAGGGGGCCGTGGAGAGACCCAGTACTTC; CDR3aa: CSVDLGGRGETQYF
j_gene: TRBJ2-1; d_gene: TRBD2; v_gene: TRBV29-1; abundance: many; CDR3nt: TGCAGCGTAGCCGGGACTAGCTCCTACAATGAGCAGTTCTTC; CDR3aa: CSVAGTSSYNEQFF
j_gene: TRBJ2-2; d_gene: NA; v_gene: TRBV5-1; abundance: few; CDR3nt: TGCGCCAGCAGCTTGTTAAGGGCGTCCACCGGGGAGCTGTTTTTT; CDR3aa: CASSLLRASTGELFF
j_gene: TRBJ2-2; d_gene: NA; v_gene: TRBV5-1; abundance: NA; CDR3nt: TGCGCCAGCAGCTCAACAGGCCAAACCGGGGAGCTGTTTTTT; CDR3aa: CASSSTGQTGELFF
j_gene: TRBJ2-1; d_gene: NA; v_gene: TRBV5-1; abundance: NA; CDR3nt: TGCGCCAGCAGCTTGCAACTCACCAATGAGCAGTTCTTC; CDR3aa: CASSLQLTNEQFF
j_gene: TRBJ2-7; d_gene: NA; v_gene: TRBV20-1; abundance: few; CDR3nt: TGCAGTGTCCCACGGAGCCCAGAATACGAGCAGTACTTC; CDR3aa: CSVPRSPEYEQYF
j_gene: TRBJ2-1; d_gene: NA; v_gene: TRBV6-2/TRBV6-3; abundance: NA; CDR3nt: TGTGCCAGCAGTGATGGCAGAAGCTACAATGAGCAGTTCTTC; CDR3aa: CASSDGRSYNEQFF
j_gene: TRBJ2-7; d_gene: NA; v_gene: TRBV12-3/TRBV12-4; abundance: NA; CDR3nt: TGTGCCAGCAGTTTAGGGCAGCCAGGAACCTACGAGCAGTACTTC; CDR3aa: CASSLGQPGTYEQYF
j_gene: TRBJ2-7; d_gene: TRBD1; v_gene: TRBV7-2; abundance: once; CDR3nt: TGTGCCAGCAGCTTAGCTCAGGGGGCCTCCCGCTACGAGCAGTACTTC; CDR3aa: CASSLAQGASRYEQYF
j_gene: TRBJ1-2; d_gene: NA; v_gene: TRBV18; abundance: NA; CDR3nt: TGTGCCAGCTCTTCCCAGCTGGCCTCCGGTCTTGGCTACACCTTC; CDR3aa: CASSSQLASGLGYTF
j_gene: TRBJ2-1; d_gene: NA; v_gene: TRBV6-1; abundance: NA; CDR3nt: TGTGCCAGCGAGAGGCGGAACTCCTACAATGAGCAGTTCTTC; CDR3aa: CASERRNSYNEQFF
j_gene: TRBJ2-4; d_gene: NA; v_gene: TRBV12-3/TRBV12-4; abundance: NA; CDR3nt: TGTGCCAGCAGGTCGGGCAGGGATCTAGCCAAAAACATTCAGTACTTC; CDR3aa: CASRSGRDLAKNIQYF
j_gene: TRBJ2-7; d_gene: NA; v_gene: TRBV28; abundance: NA; CDR3nt: TGTGCCAGCAGTTTTCAGGCCTACGAGCAGTACTTC; CDR3aa: CASSFQAYEQYF
j_gene: TRBJ1-1; d_gene: TRBD1; v_gene: TRBV9; abundance: NA; CDR3nt: TGTGCCAGCAGCCCTCAGGGACAGGTGAACACTGAAGCTTTCTTT; CDR3aa: CASSPQGQVNTEAFF
j_gene: TRBJ2-3; d_gene: NA; v_gene: TRBV20-1; abundance: NA; CDR3nt: TGCAGTGCTAGAGATTTTGGGGGAGGTCAGTATTTT; CDR3aa: CSARDFGGGQYF
j_gene: TRBJ2-3; d_gene: TRBD2; v_gene: TRBV5-1; abundance: NA; CDR3nt: TGCGCCAGCAGCTTCGCCGGGACTAGCGGGCCAAACACAGATACGCAGTATTTT; CDR3aa: CASSFAGTSGPNTDTQYF
j_gene: TRBJ2-1; d_gene: NA; v_gene: TRBV12-3/TRBV12-4; abundance: NA; CDR3nt: TGTGCCAGCAGTACCCAGGGGGGATTTCCTGAAAGGAGGCAGTTCTTC; CDR3aa: CASSTQGGFPERRQFF
j_gene: TRBJ2-5; d_gene: NA; v_gene: TRBV7-2; abundance: NA; CDR3nt: TGTGCCAGCAGCTTCCAGGGGTCGGGAGAGACCCAGTACTTC; CDR3aa: CASSFQGSGETQYF
j_gene: TRBJ2-3; d_gene: NA; v_gene: TRBV6-2/TRBV6-3; abundance: NA; CDR3nt: TGTGCCAGCAGTTACGGGGCCGCACGCCCAGGTACGCAGTATTTT; CDR3aa: CASSYGAARPGTQYF
j_gene: TRBJ2-3; d_gene: NA; v_gene: TRBV5-1; abundance: NA; CDR3nt: TGCGCCAGCAGCTCTGACAACACAGATACGCAGTATTTT; CDR3aa: CASSSDNTDTQYF
j_gene: TRBJ1-2; d_gene: NA; v_gene: TRBV7-9; abundance: NA; CDR3nt: TGTGCCAGCAGCTTCTTGTCCGGACGCTATGGCTACACCTTC; CDR3aa: CASSFLSGRYGYTF
j_gene: TRBJ2-5; d_gene: NA; v_gene: TRBV27; abundance: NA; CDR3nt: TGTGCCAGCAGTTTACGGACTACCCAAGAGACCCAGTACTTC; CDR3aa: CASSLRTTQETQYF
j_gene: TRBJ2-4; d_gene: NA; v_gene: TRBV4-3; abundance: NA; CDR3nt: TGCGCCAGCAGCCAAGTAGGGGGGAGTCTTAACATTCAGTACTTC; CDR3aa: CASSQVGGSLNIQYF
j_gene: TRBJ2-7; d_gene: TRBD1; v_gene: TRBV6-5; abundance: many; CDR3nt: TGTGCCAGCAGGGTGGGGACAGGGAGGTACGAGCAGTACTTC; CDR3aa: CASRVGTGRYEQYF
j_gene: TRBJ2-1; d_gene: TRBD2; v_gene: TRBV7-9; abundance: NA; CDR3nt: TGTGCCAGCAGCTCGACTAGCGGGTGGACGGCCCGTTACAATGAGCAGTTCTTC; CDR3aa: CASSSTSGWTARYNEQFF
j_gene: TRBJ2-3; d_gene: NA; v_gene: TRBV2; abundance: few; CDR3nt: TGTGCCAGCACAGGGGACACAGATACGCAGTATTTT; CDR3aa: CASTGDTDTQYF
j_gene: TRBJ2-3; d_gene: NA; v_gene: TRBV24-1; abundance: few; CDR3nt: TGTGCCACGTGTGACAGCAGCGGAGATACGCAGTATTTT; CDR3aa: CATCDSSGDTQYF
j_gene: TRBJ2-1; d_gene: NA; v_gene: TRBV2; abundance: NA; CDR3nt: TGTGCCAGCAGTGAAGCCGGGATAGTGCAGTTCTTC; CDR3aa: CASSEAGIVQFF
j_gene: TRBJ1-5; d_gene: NA; v_gene: TRBV7-2; abundance: few; CDR3nt: TGTGCTAGCAGCTTAGCCCCAGGGCGACAGCCCCAGCATTTT; CDR3aa: CASSLAPGRQPQHF
j_gene: TRBJ2-3; d_gene: TRBD2; v_gene: TRBV12-3/TRBV12-4; abundance: NA; CDR3nt: TGTGCCAGCAGTCGAAGCGGGGGGGCCGGAACAGATACGCAGTATTTT; CDR3aa: CASSRSGGAGTDTQYF